The rows below give T cell receptor beta chains drawn from one sample of a study of long-term antiretroviral therapy in people with HIV. Sequencing was performed with immunoSEQ multiplex PCR; in TCRdb, only in-frame clones are kept and a portion is missing. The repertoire holds more than 15,000 clones, about 85% seen once, with approximately 15% in the top ten. The source material was unsorted PBMCs, sampled about 1.3 years before starting antiretroviral therapy. The receptors originated from a man aged 30 to 39 with HIV. The CDR3 runs from the conserved cysteine through the conserved F or W. A D gene is named only where the DNA matches it firmly. Some rows mark clone size as missing; the rest say once, few, many or name a class of expanded clone.

TGTGCTAGTGGTTTGAATGTAGGTACAGCTGAAGCTTTCTTT | CASGLNVGTAEAFF | TRBJ1-1 | TRBV12-5 | NA | NA
TGCGCCAGCAGCCAAGATCAGGGACAGGGTTTCACAGATACGCAGTATTTT | CASSQDQGQGFTDTQYF | TRBJ2-3 | TRBV4-1 | TRBD1 | once
TGTGCCAGCAGGCCCATTACCGCCGGGGAGCTGTTTTTT | CASRPITAGELFF | TRBJ2-2 | TRBV2 | NA | NA
TGTGCCAGCTCACCCGACCAGGGGGCGGTAACAGAGACCCAGTACTTC | CASSPDQGAVTETQYF | TRBJ2-5 | TRBV18 | TRBD1 | NA
TGTGCCATCAGGGATGGACAGACGTCCTACGAGCAGTACTTC | CAIRDGQTSYEQYF | TRBJ2-7 | TRBV10-3 | NA | NA
TGTGCCAGCAGCCTTGGTACCGAGACTAACTATGGCTACACCTTC | CASSLGTETNYGYTF | TRBJ1-2 | TRBV5-4 | NA | NA
TGTGCCACCAGCCCTCGACCGGGACAGGGTCACACCGGGGAGCTGTTTTTT | CATSPRPGQGHTGELFF | TRBJ2-2 | TRBV15 | TRBD1 | NA
TGTGCCAGCAGCTTAGTACAGAGGAACACTGAAGCTTTCTTT | CASSLVQRNTEAFF | TRBJ1-1 | TRBV11-2 | NA | NA
TGCACCAGCCCCGAGACAGGGGTTGGGAGGACTAACTATGGCTACACCTTC | CTSPETGVGRTNYGYTF | TRBJ1-2 | TRBV1 | NA | few
TGTGCCAGTAGTACCTCGGGATTTAGAATCTACGAGCAGTACTTC | CASSTSGFRIYEQYF | TRBJ2-7 | TRBV19 | NA | once
TGTGCCAGCAGCCAAGATCAGCTTTATGGCTACACCTTC | CASSQDQLYGYTF | TRBJ1-2 | TRBV14 | NA | few
TGTGCCAGTGGGGTGAGGGTACCCTACGAGCAGTACTTC | CASGVRVPYEQYF | TRBJ2-7 | TRBV19 | NA | NA
TGTGCCTGGAGTAGAGGGAACTATGGCTACACCTTC | CAWSRGNYGYTF | TRBJ1-2 | TRBV30 | NA | once
TGTGCCAGCAGCTTGGATGGGACAGGCTATCAGCCCCAGCATTTT | CASSLDGTGYQPQHF | TRBJ1-5 | TRBV5-5 | TRBD1 | NA
TGCGCCAGCAGTGGGGGACGACTAGCGGCAGACGAGCAGTACTTC | CASSGGRLAADEQYF | TRBJ2-7 | TRBV10-1 | TRBD2 | few
TGTGCCAGCAGCACGACAGGGGACCAGCCCCAGCATTTT | CASSTTGDQPQHF | TRBJ1-5 | TRBV28 | TRBD1 | few
TGTGCCAGTAGTATAGGGCAGGGGGAGTTAGGCAAAAACATTCAGTACTTC | CASSIGQGELGKNIQYF | TRBJ2-4 | TRBV19 | TRBD1 | NA
TGTGCCAGCAGTTTAGTGGGGACGGAATCCTACGAGCAGTACTTC | CASSLVGTESYEQYF | TRBJ2-7 | TRBV28 | NA | NA
TGTGCCAGCAGCGCAGGGACGGCGGTCGATGAGGCCTATAATTCACCCCTCCACTTT | CASSAGTAVDEAYNSPLHF | TRBJ1-6 | TRBV5-6 | NA | NA
TGTGCCAGCAAGCCAGGGGCCTCGAACACTGAAGCTTTCTTT | CASKPGASNTEAFF | TRBJ1-1 | TRBV6-5 | NA | NA
TGTGCCAGCAGTGAAGTCGTAGGGAGCACTGAAGCTTTCTTT | CASSEVVGSTEAFF | TRBJ1-1 | TRBV2 | NA | few
TGTGCCAGCGGGCGCGGAGGACAGGGGAATAGGAATTCACCCCTCCACTTT | CASGRGGQGNRNSPLHF | TRBJ1-6 | TRBV19 | TRBD1 | NA
TGTGCCAGCAGAGCTAGCGGAGGGACATCCTACGAGCAGTACTTC | CASRASGGTSYEQYF | TRBJ2-7 | TRBV27 | NA | NA
TGTGCCTGGAGTGGGGGACAGGGAATGCGGGAGCAGTACTTC | CAWSGGQGMREQYF | TRBJ2-7 | TRBV30 | TRBD1 | NA
TGTGCCAGCAGTTACACACAGGGGGGGTATGAAAAACTGTTTTTT | CASSYTQGGYEKLFF | TRBJ1-4 | TRBV6-5 | TRBD1 | NA
TGTGCCAGTAGTATGGGGGGTATGTGGGGAGATACGCAGTATTTT | CASSMGGMWGDTQYF | TRBJ2-3 | TRBV19 | NA | NA
TGCGCCAGCAGTAACAGCCACTATGGCTACACCTTC | CASSNSHYGYTF | TRBJ1-2 | TRBV23-1 | NA | NA
TGTGCCAGCAGTTACTCGTTCGGGGGCGAGCAGTACTTC | CASSYSFGGEQYF | TRBJ2-7 | TRBV6-5 | NA | NA
TGCGCCAGCAGCCGTGACGGCTCTAATTCACCCCTCCACTTT | CASSRDGSNSPLHF | TRBJ1-6 | TRBV5-1 | NA | NA
TGTGCCAGCAGGGGACAGGGGTTGGCCCAGCATTTT | CASRGQGLAQHF | TRBJ1-5 | TRBV6-6 | TRBD1 | NA
TGTGCCAGCAGCCCCGGGCCGGGGGACTACCCCCACGAGCAGTACTTC | CASSPGPGDYPHEQYF | TRBJ2-7 | TRBV7-2 | TRBD2 | large
TGTGCCAGCAGCTTTATAAGCTATCAGCCCCAGCATTTT | CASSFISYQPQHF | TRBJ1-5 | TRBV11-3 | NA | NA
TGCGCCAGCAGCCAAGGGCCGGGACAGCCGTACGAGCAGTACTTC | CASSQGPGQPYEQYF | TRBJ2-7 | TRBV4-3 | TRBD1 | NA
TGTGCCATCAGTGGGGGTCTTGCGGGAGGGCCTTCAGATACGCAGTATTTT | CAISGGLAGGPSDTQYF | TRBJ2-3 | TRBV10-3 | TRBD2 | NA
TGTGCCAGCGGCAGGGGGAACACTGAAGCTTTCTTT | CASGRGNTEAFF | TRBJ1-1 | TRBV7-9 | NA | NA
TGTGCCAGCAGTGAAGTAGGTAGTCATCCCGGGGAGCTGTTTTTT | CASSEVGSHPGELFF | TRBJ2-2 | TRBV2 | NA | few
TGTGCCAGCAGTTTAGCGGCGTATAGCAATCAGCCCCAGCATTTT | CASSLAAYSNQPQHF | TRBJ1-5 | TRBV27 | NA | NA
TGTGCCAGCAGTTTATCTCGGGCGGGAGGTAACAATGAGCAGTTCTTC | CASSLSRAGGNNEQFF | TRBJ2-1 | TRBV27 | TRBD2 | NA
TGTGCCAGCTCACCCGAATCGTTCGGGGACGGTAGCAATCAGCCCCAGCATTTT | CASSPESFGDGSNQPQHF | TRBJ1-5 | TRBV18 | NA | NA
TGTGCCAGCAGGGGTACAGGGAAGGATCAGCCCCAGCATTTT | CASRGTGKDQPQHF | TRBJ1-5 | TRBV6-5 | NA | NA
TGTGCCAGCACCAATACCCGAGGGATCCAAGAGACCCAGTACTTC | CASTNTRGIQETQYF | TRBJ2-5 | TRBV5-4 | NA | NA
TGTGCCAGCAGCTTAACCGCTAGCGGGAATACAGATACGCAGTATTTT | CASSLTASGNTDTQYF | TRBJ2-3 | TRBV7-3 | TRBD2 | NA
TGTGCCAGTAGCGACGGACAGGGCCCCTACGAGCAGTACTTC | CASSDGQGPYEQYF | TRBJ2-7 | TRBV19 | TRBD1 | NA
TGTGCCAGCAGCTTAGTCGGGACTGGAAACACCATATATTTT | CASSLVGTGNTIYF | TRBJ1-3 | TRBV7-2 | NA | NA
TGTGCCAGCAGCTTGGTCGTTAGCGGATTCTACGAGCAGTACTTC | CASSLVVSGFYEQYF | TRBJ2-7 | TRBV5-4 | NA | NA
TGTGCCAGTAGTCCGGACCCCACGATTTACAATGAGCAGTTCTTC | CASSPDPTIYNEQFF | TRBJ2-1 | TRBV19 | NA | once
TGTGCCAGTAGTTCACAAGGGACATGGGATGGAAAACTGTTTTTT | CASSSQGTWDGKLFF | TRBJ1-4 | TRBV19 | NA | once
TGTGCCAGCAGCGATAGCGGTAGGACCTACGAGCAGTACTTC | CASSDSGRTYEQYF | TRBJ2-7 | TRBV9 | NA | few
TGTGCCATCAGGAATACGGGAGACCCTGATACGCAGTATTTT | CAIRNTGDPDTQYF | TRBJ2-3 | TRBV10-3 | NA | NA
TGCGCCAGCAGTGGACCGTCGACTAGCACAGATACGCAGTATTTT | CASSGPSTSTDTQYF | TRBJ2-3 | TRBV10-1 | NA | NA
TGTGCCCCAGGGACGGGGGCGGGCACAGATACGCAGTATTTT | CAPGTGAGTDTQYF | TRBJ2-3 | TRBV7-2 | NA | once
TGTGCCAGCAGCTTAGCTCTAGCGGGAGGGCCTTCCTACAATGAGCAGTTCTTC | CASSLALAGGPSYNEQFF | TRBJ2-1 | TRBV7-9 | TRBD2 | NA
TGTGCCAGCAGCCAAGAGACCGGGACAGGGGTTCGCGGCTACACCTTC | CASSQETGTGVRGYTF | TRBJ1-2 | TRBV14 | TRBD1 | NA
TGCGCCAGCAGTGAAAGCCAGAACTATGGCTACACCTTC | CASSESQNYGYTF | TRBJ1-2 | TRBV10-1 | NA | few
TGTGCCATCAGTGTTTGGGGACCCTATAATTCACCCCTCCACTTT | CAISVWGPYNSPLHF | TRBJ1-6 | TRBV10-3 | NA | NA
TGTGCCAGCAGCTTGCGGACTAGCCACGAGACCCAGTACTTC | CASSLRTSHETQYF | TRBJ2-5 | TRBV7-8 | TRBD2 | once
TGCAGCGTTGAATTCCAGGGGGACTACGAGCAGTACTTC | CSVEFQGDYEQYF | TRBJ2-7 | TRBV29-1 | TRBD1 | NA